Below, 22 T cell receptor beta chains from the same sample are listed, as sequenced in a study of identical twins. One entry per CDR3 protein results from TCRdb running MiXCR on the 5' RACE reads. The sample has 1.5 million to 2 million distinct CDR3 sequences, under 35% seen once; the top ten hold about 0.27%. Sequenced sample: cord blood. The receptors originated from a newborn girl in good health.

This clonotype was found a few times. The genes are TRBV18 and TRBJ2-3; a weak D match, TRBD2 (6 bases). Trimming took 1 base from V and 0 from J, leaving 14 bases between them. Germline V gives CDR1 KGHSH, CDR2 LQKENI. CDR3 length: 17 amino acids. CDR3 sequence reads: CASSPRRDLPSTDTQYF. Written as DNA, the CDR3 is TGTGCCAGCTCACCACGAAGGGACTTACCTAGCACAGATACGCAGTATTTT.

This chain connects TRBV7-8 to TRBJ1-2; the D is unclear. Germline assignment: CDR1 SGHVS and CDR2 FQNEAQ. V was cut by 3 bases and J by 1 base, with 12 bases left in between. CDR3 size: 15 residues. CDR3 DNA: TGTGCCAGCAGCTTGGTCACAGCACGTAACTATGGCTACACCTTC. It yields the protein CASSLVTARNYGYTF. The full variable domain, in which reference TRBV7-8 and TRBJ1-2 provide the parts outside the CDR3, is GAGVSQSPRYKVAKRGQDVALRCDPISGHVSLFWYQQALGQGPEFLTYFQNEAQLDKSGLPSDRFFAERPEGSVSTLKIQRTQQEDSAVYLCASSLVTARNYGYTFGSGTRLTVV.

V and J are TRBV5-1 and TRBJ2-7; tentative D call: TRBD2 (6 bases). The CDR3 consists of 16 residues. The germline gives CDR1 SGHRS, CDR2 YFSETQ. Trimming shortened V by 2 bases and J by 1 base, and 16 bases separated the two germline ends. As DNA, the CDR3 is TGCGCCAGCAGCTTTAGTCCCCGCGGGGCTTCCTACGAGCAGTACTTC. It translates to CASSFSPRGASYEQYF.

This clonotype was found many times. The CDR3 DNA follows: TGCAGTGCTAGGCAGGTGCAGTCGTTGCAGTACTTC. Translation: CSARQVQSLQYF. V is TRBV20-1 and J is TRBJ2-7, with D unclear. CDR3 length: 12 residues. V was cut by 3 bases and J by 9 bases, with 15 bases left in between. The germline V gene encodes CDR1 DFQATT and CDR2 SNEGSKA (reference sequence).

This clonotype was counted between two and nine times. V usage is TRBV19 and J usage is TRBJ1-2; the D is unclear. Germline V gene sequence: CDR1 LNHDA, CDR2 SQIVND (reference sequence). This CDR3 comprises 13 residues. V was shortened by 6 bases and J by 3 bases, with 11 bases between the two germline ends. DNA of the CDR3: TGTGCCAGTAGCCCCGAGACATACTATGGCTACACCTTC. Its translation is CASSPETYYGYTF.

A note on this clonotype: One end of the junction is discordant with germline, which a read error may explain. CDR3 amino acids: CAGSPPTSGRREQYF. The DNA of the CDR3 is TGTGCCGGCAGTCCTCCGACTAGCGGGAGACGAGAGCAGTACTTC. This chain connects TRBV12-3 or TRBV12-4 to TRBJ2-5; 12 nucleotides line up with TRBD2. The CDR3 covers 15 residues.

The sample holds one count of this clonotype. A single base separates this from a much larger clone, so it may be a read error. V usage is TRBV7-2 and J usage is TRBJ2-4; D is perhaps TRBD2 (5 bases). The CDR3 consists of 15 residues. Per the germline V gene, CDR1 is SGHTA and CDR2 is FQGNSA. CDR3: CASSPSGVAKSIQYF. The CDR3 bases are TGTGCCAGCAGCCCCTCCGGGGTAGCCAAAAGCATTCAGTACTTC.

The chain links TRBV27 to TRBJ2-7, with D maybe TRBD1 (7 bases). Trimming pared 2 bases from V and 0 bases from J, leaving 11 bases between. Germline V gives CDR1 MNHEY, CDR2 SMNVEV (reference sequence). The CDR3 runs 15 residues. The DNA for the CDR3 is TGTGCCAGCAGTTTACAGGGGGGAGCCTCCTACGAGCAGTACTTC. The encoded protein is CASSLQGGASYEQYF.

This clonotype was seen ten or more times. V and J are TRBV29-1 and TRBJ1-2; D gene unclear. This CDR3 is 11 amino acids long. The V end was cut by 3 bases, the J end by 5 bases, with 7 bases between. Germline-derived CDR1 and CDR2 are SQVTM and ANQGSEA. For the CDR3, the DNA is TGCAGCGTTGATACAGAGTATGGCTACACCTTC. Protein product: CSVDTEYGYTF.

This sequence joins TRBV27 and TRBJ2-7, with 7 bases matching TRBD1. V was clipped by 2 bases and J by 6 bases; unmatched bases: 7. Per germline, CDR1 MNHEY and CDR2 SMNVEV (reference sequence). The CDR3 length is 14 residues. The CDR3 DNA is TGTGCCAGCAGTTTAGCCAGGGGGTCCCGCGAGCAGTACTTC. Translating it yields CASSLARGSREQYF.

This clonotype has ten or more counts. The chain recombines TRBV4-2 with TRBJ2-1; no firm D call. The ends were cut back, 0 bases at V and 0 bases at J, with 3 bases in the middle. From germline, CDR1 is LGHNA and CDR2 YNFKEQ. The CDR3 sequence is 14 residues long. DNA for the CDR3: TGTGCCAGCAGCCAAGACAGCTCCTACAATGAGCAGTTCTTC. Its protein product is CASSQDSSYNEQFF.

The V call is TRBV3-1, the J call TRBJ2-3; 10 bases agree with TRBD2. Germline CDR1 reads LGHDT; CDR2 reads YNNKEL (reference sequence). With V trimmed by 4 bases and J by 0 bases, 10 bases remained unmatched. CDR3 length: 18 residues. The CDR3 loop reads CASSPRPAGGRSTDTQYF. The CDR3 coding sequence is TGTGCCAGCAGCCCCCGCCCAGCGGGGGGGCGAAGCACAGATACGCAGTATTTT.

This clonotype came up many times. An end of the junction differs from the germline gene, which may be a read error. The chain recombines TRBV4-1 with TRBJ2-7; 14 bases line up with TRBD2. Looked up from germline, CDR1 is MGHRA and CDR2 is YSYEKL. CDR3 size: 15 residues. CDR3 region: CASSQTSGGAYEQYF. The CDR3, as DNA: TGTGCCAGCAGCCAGACTAGCGGGGGGGCCTACGAGCAGTACTTC.

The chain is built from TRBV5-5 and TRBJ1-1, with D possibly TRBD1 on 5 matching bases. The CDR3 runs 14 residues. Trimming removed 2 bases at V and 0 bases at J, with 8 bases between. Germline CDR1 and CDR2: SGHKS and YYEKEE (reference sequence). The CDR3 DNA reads TGTGCCAGCAGCTTCAGGGTCGTGAACACTGAAGCTTTCTTT. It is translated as CASSFRVVNTEAFF.

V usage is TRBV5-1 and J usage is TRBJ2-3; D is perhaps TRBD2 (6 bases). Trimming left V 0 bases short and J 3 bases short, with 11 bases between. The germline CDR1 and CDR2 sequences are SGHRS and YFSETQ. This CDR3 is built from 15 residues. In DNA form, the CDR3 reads TGCGCCAGCAGCTTGGGGACTACCCGGACAGATACGCAGTATTTT. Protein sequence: CASSLGTTRTDTQYF.

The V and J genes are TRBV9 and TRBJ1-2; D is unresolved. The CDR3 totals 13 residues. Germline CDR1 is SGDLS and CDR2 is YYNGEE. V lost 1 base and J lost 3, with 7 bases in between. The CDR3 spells CASSVPGYYGYTF. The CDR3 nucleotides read TGTGCCAGCAGCGTACCAGGCTACTATGGCTACACCTTC. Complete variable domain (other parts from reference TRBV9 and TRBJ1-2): DSGVTQTPKHLITATGQRVTLRCSPRSGDLSVYWYQQSLDQGLQFLIQYYNGEERAKGNILERFSAQQFPDLHSELNLSSLELGDSALYFCASSVPGYYGYTFGSGTRLTVV.

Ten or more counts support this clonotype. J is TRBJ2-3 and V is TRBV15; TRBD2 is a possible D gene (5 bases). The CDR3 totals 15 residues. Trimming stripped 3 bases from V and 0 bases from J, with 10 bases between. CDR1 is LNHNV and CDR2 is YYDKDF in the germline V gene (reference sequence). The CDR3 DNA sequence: TGTGCCACCAGCAGTACCGGACTCAGCACAGATACGCAGTATTTT. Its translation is CATSSTGLSTDTQYF.

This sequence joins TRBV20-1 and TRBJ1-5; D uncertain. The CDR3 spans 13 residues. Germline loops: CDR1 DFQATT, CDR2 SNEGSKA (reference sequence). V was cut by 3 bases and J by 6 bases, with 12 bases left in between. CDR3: CSASILGAQPQHF. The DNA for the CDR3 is TGCAGTGCTAGTATATTGGGAGCTCAGCCCCAGCATTTT.

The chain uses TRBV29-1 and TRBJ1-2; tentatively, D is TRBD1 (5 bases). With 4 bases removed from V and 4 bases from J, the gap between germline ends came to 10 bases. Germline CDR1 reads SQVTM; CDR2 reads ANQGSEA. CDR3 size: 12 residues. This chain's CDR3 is CSVGQTVYGYTF. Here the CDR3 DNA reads TGCAGCGTTGGACAGACAGTCTATGGCTACACCTTC.

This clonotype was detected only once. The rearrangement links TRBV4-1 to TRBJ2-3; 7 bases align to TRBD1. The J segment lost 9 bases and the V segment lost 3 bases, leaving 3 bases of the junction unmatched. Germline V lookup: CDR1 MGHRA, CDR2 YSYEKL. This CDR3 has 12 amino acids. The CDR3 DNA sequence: TGCGCCAGCAGCCACCTACAGGGGACGCAGTATTTT. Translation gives CASSHLQGTQYF.

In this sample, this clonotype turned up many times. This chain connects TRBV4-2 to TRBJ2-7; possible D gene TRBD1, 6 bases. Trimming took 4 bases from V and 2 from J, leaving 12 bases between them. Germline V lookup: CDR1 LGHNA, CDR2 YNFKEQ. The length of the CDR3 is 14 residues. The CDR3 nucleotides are TGTGCCAGCAGCCTTGACAGGAAAACCTACGAGCAGTACTTC. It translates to CASSLDRKTYEQYF.

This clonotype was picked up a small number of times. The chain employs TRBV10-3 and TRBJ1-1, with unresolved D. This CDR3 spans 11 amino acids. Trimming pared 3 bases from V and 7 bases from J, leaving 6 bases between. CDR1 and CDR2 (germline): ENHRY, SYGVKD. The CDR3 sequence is CAISERGEAFF. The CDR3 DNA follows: TGTGCCATCAGTGAACGGGGTGAAGCTTTCTTT.